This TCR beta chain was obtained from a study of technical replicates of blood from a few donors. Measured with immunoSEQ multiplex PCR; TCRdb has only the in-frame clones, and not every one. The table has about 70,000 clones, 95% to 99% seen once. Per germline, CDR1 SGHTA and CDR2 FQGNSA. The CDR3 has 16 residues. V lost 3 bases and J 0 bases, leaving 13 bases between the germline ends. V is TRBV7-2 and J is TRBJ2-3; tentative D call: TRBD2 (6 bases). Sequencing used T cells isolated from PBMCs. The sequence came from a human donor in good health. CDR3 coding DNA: TGTGCCAGCAGCTTCGTTGGAGGGACCAGCACAGATACGCAGTATTTT. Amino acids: CASSFVGGTSTDTQYF.